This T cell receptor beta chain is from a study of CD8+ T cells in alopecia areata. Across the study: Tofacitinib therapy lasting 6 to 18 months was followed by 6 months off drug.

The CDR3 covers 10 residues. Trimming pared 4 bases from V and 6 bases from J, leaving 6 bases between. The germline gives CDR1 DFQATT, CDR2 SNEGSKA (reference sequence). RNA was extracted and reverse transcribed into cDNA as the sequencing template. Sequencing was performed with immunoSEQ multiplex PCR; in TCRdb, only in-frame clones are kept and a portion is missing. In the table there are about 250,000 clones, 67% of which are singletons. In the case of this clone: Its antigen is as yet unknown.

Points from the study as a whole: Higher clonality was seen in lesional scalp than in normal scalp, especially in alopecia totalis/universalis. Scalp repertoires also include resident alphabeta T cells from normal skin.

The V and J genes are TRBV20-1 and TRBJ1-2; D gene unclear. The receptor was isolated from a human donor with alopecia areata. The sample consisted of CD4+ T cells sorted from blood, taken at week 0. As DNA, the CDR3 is TGCAGTGCTACTAGGAATGGCTACACCTTC. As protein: CSATRNGYTF.